A single TCR beta chain is shown here with its context. The target of this receptor is not known. No base-level quality is on record; no much larger clone is a single base apart. The data were obtained in a study of OX40 agonist ivuxolimab in advanced cancers. Describing the broader study: Ivuxolimab was a fully human IgG2 agonistic monoclonal antibody targeting the costimulatory receptor OX40 (CD134). Peripheral TCRbeta sequencing was intended to test whether TCR sequence diversity was altered and clonal T-cell expansion was caused by ivuxolimab. Intravenous ivuxolimab was administered to patients every 2 weeks at six dose levels: 0.01, 0.1, 0.3, 1.5, 3 and 10 mg/kg. The paper reports the monotherapy dose-escalation portion (N ≈ 50 patients) of the phase I ivuxolimab trial. In the dose-escalation cohort, around four fifths of patients were male, and the mean age was approximately 60 years with a range of about 20 to 90. Patients were allowed to have had prior anti-PD-1, anti-PD-L1 or anti-CTLA-4 therapy, and 40% of the dose-escalation patients had previously received checkpoint inhibitors. Of the roughly 52 dose-escalation patients, hepatocellular carcinoma was present in around 20, melanoma in approximately 15, renal cell carcinoma in 9 and head and neck cancer in 9. Three dose-escalation patients achieved partial responses, one with hepatocellular carcinoma and two with cutaneous melanoma. Here is what the overall study found, with its caveats: After ivuxolimab, CD8+ T cells had more expanded clones than CD4+ T cells on average. Partial responders in the 0.1-3.0 mg/kg groups had among the lowest normalized peripheral clonal expansion, especially among CD8+ T cells. Low levels of normalized T-cell clonal expansion were also seen in some nonresponding patients. Which antigens the clonally expanded peripheral T cells were specific for was not determined. At doses of 0.1 to 3.0 mg/kg, clonal expansion of both CD4+ and CD8+ T cells in blood was seen between baseline and week 6.

Genomic DNA was isolated from the sorted cells so that the TCRbeta CDR3 region could be sequenced. The immunoSEQ Assay was used for sequencing of TCRbeta CDR3 regions. Sourced from immuneACCESS, this table was stored by TCRdb with only in-frame sequences that have V and J called. A share of the clones is absent; for the studies checked, an unresolved V gene accounts for under half, and the remainder has no known explanation. The sample table records fewer than 25,000 clones; 80% to 90% of these occur just once. Together, the top ten hold approximately 42% of the sample. The trial excluded patients who had a history of autoimmune disease or who were on systemic immunosuppression. In every dose cohort, peripheral blood was drawn for TCR sequencing at baseline, cycle 4 day 1, and cycle 7 day 1. The samples were taken from a phase I, first-in-human, multicenter, open-label dose-escalation trial of ivuxolimab. Adults with locally advanced or metastatic melanoma, renal cell carcinoma, hepatocellular carcinoma or head and neck squamous cell carcinoma were enrolled in the trial. Before TCR sequencing, CD4+ T cells and CD8+ T cells from peripheral blood were sorted into separate populations.

CDR1 and CDR2, looked up from the germline V gene, are SGHRS and YFSETQ. V lost 3 bases and J lost 4 bases; the stretch between them is 13 bases long. The CDR3 spans 14 residues, from the cysteine through the phenylalanine. Left in the record is the CDR3 DNA by itself, 42 bases read in frame from the first base. The material was CD4+ or CD8+ T cells sorted from blood, obtained in a trial of the OX40 agonist ivuxolimab. The sequence was obtained from an adult with an advanced solid tumor such as melanoma, head and neck, liver or kidney cancer. The sequence is built from TRBV5-1 and TRBJ2-5; the D gene is not confidently resolved. Here is the DNA: TGCGCCAGCAGCTCAAGGACCGGAGTAGAGACCCAGTACTTC. It is translated as CASSSRTGVETQYF.